This TCR beta chain was sequenced in a study of OX40 agonist ivuxolimab in advanced cancers. TCRdb keeps only in-frame clones here, not all; method: immunoSEQ multiplex PCR. This sample has 70,000 to 75,000 clones, with roughly 86% found just once. Germline values: CDR1 SEHNR, CDR2 FQNEAQ (reference sequence). Trimming removed 2 bases from V and 5 bases from J; junction bases left unmatched: 3. This CDR3 comprises 14 residues. This clonotype was obtained from an adult with an advanced solid tumor such as melanoma, head and neck, liver or kidney cancer. The sample was CD4+ or CD8+ T cells sorted from blood, taken in a trial of the OX40 agonist ivuxolimab. The chain couples TRBV7-9 to TRBJ2-5; 9 positions match TRBD2. This CDR3 reads CASSLRTSAETQYF. The CDR3 DNA follows: TGTGCCAGCAGCTTAAGGACTAGCGCGGAGACCCAGTACTTC.